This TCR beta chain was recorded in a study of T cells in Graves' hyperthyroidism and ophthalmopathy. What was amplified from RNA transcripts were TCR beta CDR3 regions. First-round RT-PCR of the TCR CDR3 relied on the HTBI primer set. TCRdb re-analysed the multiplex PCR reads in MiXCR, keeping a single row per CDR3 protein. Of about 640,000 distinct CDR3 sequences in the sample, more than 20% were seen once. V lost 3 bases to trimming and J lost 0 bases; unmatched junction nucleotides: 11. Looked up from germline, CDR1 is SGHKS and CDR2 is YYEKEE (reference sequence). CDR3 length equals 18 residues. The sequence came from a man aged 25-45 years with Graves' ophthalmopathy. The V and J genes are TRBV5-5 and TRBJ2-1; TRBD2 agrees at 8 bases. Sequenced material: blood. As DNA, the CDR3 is TGTGCCAGCAGCTCCTCAGCGGGAGATTCAACCTCCTACAATGAGCAGTTCTTC. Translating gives CASSSSAGDSTSYNEQFF.